This T cell receptor (beta chain) was recovered during a study of T cell changes during pregnancy in multiple sclerosis. Germline CDR1 reads SGHRS; CDR2 reads YFSETQ. The CDR3 is made up of 13 amino acids. Trimming removed 0 bases from V and 10 bases from J, with 11 bases in between. The assay was immunoSEQ multiplex PCR, and TCRdb's table has in-frame clones only and misses some. Of around 53,000 clones listed, 92% are singletons. This sample comprised CD4+ T cells from peripheral blood mononuclear cells, obtained after pregnancy. The receptor comes from a female donor with multiple sclerosis, enrolled in a pregnancy study. The chain is built from TRBV5-1 and TRBJ2-1, with D maybe TRBD1 (5 bases). CDR3 sequence reads: CASSLGGDGEQFF. The CDR3 nucleotides read TGCGCCAGCAGCTTGGGGGGCGATGGCGAGCAGTTCTTC.